Given below is one TCR beta chain in context. This entry belongs to a study of T cells in Graves' hyperthyroidism and ophthalmopathy. Amplified TCR beta CDR3 regions derived from RNA transcripts. A first-round RT-PCR of the TCR CDR3 used the HTBI primer set. TCRdb called the multiplex PCR reads again in MiXCR, with one record for every CDR3 protein. The sample holds around 620,000 distinct CDR3 sequences, 40% to 55% seen once. CDR3 size: 17 residues. The V gene end was trimmed by 5 bases and the J gene end by 3 bases; junction bases not matched to a gene: 10. CDR1 MNHEY and CDR2 SMNVEV come from the germline V gene (reference sequence). Exclusion followed for patients with uncontrolled infection, other autoimmune disease, pregnancy or lactation. Thyroid ultrasound, orbital computed tomography, clinical symptoms, and serum thyroxine and TRAb underpinned diagnoses.

The clonotype was recovered from an adult woman with Graves' disease, either hyperthyroidism or ophthalmopathy (not recorded which). Sequenced: peripheral blood or thyroid tissue (not recorded which). This chain joins TRBV27 and TRBJ1-5, with 10 bases aligning to TRBD1. The DNA for the CDR3 is TGTGCCAGCAGTCCGCCCCCGGGACAGGGGTTCAATCAGCCCCAGCATTTT. Its protein is CASSPPPGQGFNQPQHF.